By share of the sample, the clone carrying this T cell receptor (beta chain) is medium-sized (0.01 to 0.1%). The antigen remains undetermined. This specimen belongs to a study of T and B cells in COVID-19 patients. Study background: Of 20 to 25 active-infection patients, 12 were critically ill with mechanical ventilation or extracorporeal membrane oxygenation.

From blood, about 230-500 ng of genomic DNA served as TRB template. BIOMED2 TRB-A/B primer pools were used in multiplex TRB PCR. One entry per CDR3 protein, called by TCRdb with MiXCR from the multiplex PCR reads. In the table there are under 5,500 distinct CDR3 sequences, about 30% of which are singletons. Notes on the study in general: There were 2,000 to 3,000 TCR clusters exclusive to the recovered cohort, 31 with low generation probability. At recovery TRB diversity and richness exceeded healthy donors, after highly clonal active COVID-19 repertoires.

The source is a human donor with active COVID-19. The source material was blood.

The DNA for the CDR3 is TGTGCCAGCACCCCGGGGACCACAGATACGCAGTATTTT. As protein: CASTPGTTDTQYF. The chain uses TRBV12-3 or TRBV12-4 and TRBJ2-3; D could derive from TRBD1 or TRBD2 (5 bases each). CDR3 length: 13 residues. Trimming took off 7 bases at V and 2 bases at J, with 10 bases between the two ends.